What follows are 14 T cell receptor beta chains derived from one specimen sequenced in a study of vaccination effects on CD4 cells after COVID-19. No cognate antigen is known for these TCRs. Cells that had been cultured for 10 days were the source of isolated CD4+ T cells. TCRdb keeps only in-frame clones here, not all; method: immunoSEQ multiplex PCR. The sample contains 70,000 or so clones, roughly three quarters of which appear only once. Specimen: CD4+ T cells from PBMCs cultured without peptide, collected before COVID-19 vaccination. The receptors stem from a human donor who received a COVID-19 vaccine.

The DNA of the CDR3 is TGTGCCAGCACGGACAGGGGGCTCACTGAAGCTTTCTTT. Translating gives CASTDRGLTEAFF. V is TRBV6-5 and J is TRBJ1-1; 11 bases agree with TRBD1. Germline V gene lookup returns CDR1 MNHEY and CDR2 SVGAGI. There are 13 residues in the CDR3. V was clipped by 7 bases and J by 4 bases; unmatched bases: 2.

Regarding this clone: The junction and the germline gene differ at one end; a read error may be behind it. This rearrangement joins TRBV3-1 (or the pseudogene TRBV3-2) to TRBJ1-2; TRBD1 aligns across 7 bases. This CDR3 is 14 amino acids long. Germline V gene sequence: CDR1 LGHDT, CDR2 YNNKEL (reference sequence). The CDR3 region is CASSRPGGNHGYTF. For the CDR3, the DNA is TGTGCCAGCAGCCGGCCAGGGGGTAACCATGGCTACACCTTC.

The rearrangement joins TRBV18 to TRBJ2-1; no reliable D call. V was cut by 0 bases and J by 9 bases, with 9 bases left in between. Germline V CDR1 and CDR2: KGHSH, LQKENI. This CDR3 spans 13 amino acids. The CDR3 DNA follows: TGTGCCAGCTCACCACCTTTACCGGGTGAGCAGTTCTTC. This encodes CASSPPLPGEQFF.

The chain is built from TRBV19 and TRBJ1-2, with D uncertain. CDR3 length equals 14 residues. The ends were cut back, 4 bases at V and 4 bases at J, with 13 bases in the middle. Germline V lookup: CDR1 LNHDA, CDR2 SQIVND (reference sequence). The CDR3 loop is CASSTLEPFYGYTF. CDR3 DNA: TGTGCCAGTAGTACCTTAGAACCTTTCTATGGCTACACCTTC. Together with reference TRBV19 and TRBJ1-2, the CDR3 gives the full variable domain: DGGITQSPKYLFRKEGQNVTLSCEQNLNHDAMYWYRQDPGQGLRLIYYSQIVNDFQKGDIAEGYSVSREKKESFPLTVTSAQKNPTAFYLCASSTLEPFYGYTFGSGTRLTVV.

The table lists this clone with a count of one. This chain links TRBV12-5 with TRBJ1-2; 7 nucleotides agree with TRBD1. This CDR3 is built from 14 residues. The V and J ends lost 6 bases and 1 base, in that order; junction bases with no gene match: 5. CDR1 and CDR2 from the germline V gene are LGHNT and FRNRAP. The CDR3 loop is CASGGTEINYGYTF. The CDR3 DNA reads TGTGCTAGTGGGGGGACAGAAATTAACTATGGCTACACCTTC.

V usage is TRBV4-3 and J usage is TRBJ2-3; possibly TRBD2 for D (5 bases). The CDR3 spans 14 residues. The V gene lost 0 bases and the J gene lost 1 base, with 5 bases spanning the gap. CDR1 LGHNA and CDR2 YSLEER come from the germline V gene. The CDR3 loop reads CASSQEAGTDTQYF. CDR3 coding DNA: TGCGCCAGCAGCCAAGAAGCGGGCACAGATACGCAGTATTTT.

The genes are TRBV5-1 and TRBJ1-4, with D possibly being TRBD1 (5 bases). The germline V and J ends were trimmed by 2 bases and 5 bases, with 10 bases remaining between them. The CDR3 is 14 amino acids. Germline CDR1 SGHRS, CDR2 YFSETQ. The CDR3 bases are TGCGCCAGCAGCTTAGGGACTGAAAATGAAAAACTGTTTTTT. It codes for CASSLGTENEKLFF.

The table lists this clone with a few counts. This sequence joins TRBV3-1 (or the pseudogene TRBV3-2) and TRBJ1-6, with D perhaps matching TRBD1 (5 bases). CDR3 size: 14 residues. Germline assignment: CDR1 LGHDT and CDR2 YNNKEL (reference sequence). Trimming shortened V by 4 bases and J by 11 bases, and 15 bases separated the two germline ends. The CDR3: CASSPRGGRAPLHF. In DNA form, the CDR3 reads TGTGCCAGCAGCCCGAGGGGTGGGAGAGCACCCCTCCACTTT.

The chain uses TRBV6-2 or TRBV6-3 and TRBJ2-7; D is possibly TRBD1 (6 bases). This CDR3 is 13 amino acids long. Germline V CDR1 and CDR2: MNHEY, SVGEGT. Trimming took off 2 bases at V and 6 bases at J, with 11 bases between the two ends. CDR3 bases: TGTGCCAGCAGTTACACCAGGGGTGGCGAGCAGTACGTC. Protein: CASSYTRGGEQYV.

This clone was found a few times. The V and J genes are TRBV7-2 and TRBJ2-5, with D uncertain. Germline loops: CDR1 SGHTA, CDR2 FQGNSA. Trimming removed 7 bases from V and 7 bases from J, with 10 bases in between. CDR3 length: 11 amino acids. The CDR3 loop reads CASTSSLTQYF. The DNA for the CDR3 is TGTGCCAGCACCTCCTCCCTGACCCAGTACTTC.

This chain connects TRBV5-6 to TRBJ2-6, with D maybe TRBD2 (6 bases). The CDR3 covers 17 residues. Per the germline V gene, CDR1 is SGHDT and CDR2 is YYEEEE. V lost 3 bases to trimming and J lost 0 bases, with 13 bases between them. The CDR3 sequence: CASSSVGRGSGANVLTF. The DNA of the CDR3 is TGTGCCAGCAGCTCAGTAGGGCGGGGCTCTGGGGCCAACGTCCTGACTTTC.

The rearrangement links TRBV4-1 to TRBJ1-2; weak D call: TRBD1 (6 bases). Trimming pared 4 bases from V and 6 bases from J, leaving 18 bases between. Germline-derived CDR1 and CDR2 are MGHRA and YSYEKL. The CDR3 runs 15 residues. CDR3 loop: CASSPLKNRDDGYTF. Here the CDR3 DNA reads TGCGCCAGCAGCCCCTTAAAGAACAGGGACGATGGCTACACCTTC.

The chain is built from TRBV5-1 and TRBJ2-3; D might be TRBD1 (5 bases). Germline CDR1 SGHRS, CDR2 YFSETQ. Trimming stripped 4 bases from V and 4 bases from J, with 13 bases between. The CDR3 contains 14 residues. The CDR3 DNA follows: TGCGCCAGCAGCGCAGCCCAGGGCCCAGATACGCAGTATTTT. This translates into CASSAAQGPDTQYF. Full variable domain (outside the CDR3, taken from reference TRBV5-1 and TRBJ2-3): KAGVTQTPRYLIKTRGQQVTLSCSPISGHRSVSWYQQTPGQGLQFLFEYFSETQRNKGNFPGRFSGRQFSNSRSEMNVSTLELGDSALYLCASSAAQGPDTQYFGPGTRLTVL.

CDR3 sequence reads: CASSGAGGGGELFF. For the CDR3, the DNA is TGTGCCAGCAGTGGGGCAGGGGGAGGCGGGGAGCTGTTTTTT. The chain uses TRBV2 and TRBJ2-2; a weak D match, TRBD1 (7 bases). The V gene lost 4 bases and the J gene lost 7 bases, with 13 bases spanning the gap. The CDR3 is 14 amino acids. Looked up from germline, CDR1 is SNHLY and CDR2 is FYNNEI.